Reported below is one T cell receptor beta chain. Its antigen is unidentified. Unmatched junction bases numbered 1, after V lost 3 bases and J lost 0 bases. From germline, CDR1 is MGHRA and CDR2 YSYEKL. The CDR3 has 14 residues. Produced via immunoSEQ multiplex PCR; TCRdb's table is partial and in-frame only. The sample lists around 48,000 clones, roughly 80% occurring once. The sample comes from a study of OX40 agonist ivuxolimab in advanced cancers. In the study overall: Ivuxolimab, an agonistic anti-OX40 (CD134) antibody, was given to patients. Of the participants, approximately 38% had some prior anti-PD-1, anti-PD-L1 or anti-CTLA-4 therapy, which was allowed. At approximately 80% male, the cohort had a mean age of 60 years, ranging from roughly 23 to 80.

Overall study results and limits: Specificity for antigen went undetermined in the expanded peripheral T cells.

The rearrangement joins TRBV4-1 to TRBJ1-1; 7 nucleotides match TRBD1. The TCR sequence derives from an adult with an advanced solid tumor such as melanoma, head and neck, liver or kidney cancer. The starting material was CD4+ or CD8+ T cells sorted from blood, obtained in a trial of the OX40 agonist ivuxolimab. The CDR3 nucleotides are TGCGCCAGCAGCCAGACAGGGATGAACACTGAAGCTTTCTTT. It translates to CASSQTGMNTEAFF.